The 25 T cell receptor beta chains in this list originate from one sample, sequenced in a study of T-cell reconstitution after alpha-beta-depleted transplantation in children. Unique molecular identifiers were incorporated during preparation of the TCRbeta library. TCRdb fed the PCR reads into MiXCR, producing one record per CDR3 protein. The data show roughly 400,000 distinct CDR3 sequences, about 40% seen once. Here the sequenced sample was PBMCs, taken before TCRalphabeta/CD19-depleted stem cell transplant. These receptors originate from a girl between 2 and 10 years old with aplastic anemia, due to receive a stem cell transplant.

V usage is TRBV24-1 and J usage is TRBJ1-5; TRBD1 matches at 7 bases. CDR1 is KGHDR, CDR2 SFDVKD, per germline. The CDR3 length is 15 residues. J was trimmed by 2 bases and V by 4 bases; bases with no gene match: 4. The DNA for the CDR3 is TGTGCCACCAGTGAATCCGGACAGGGCAATCAGCCCCAGCATTTT. Its translation is CATSESGQGNQPQHF.

This rearrangement joins TRBV20-1 to TRBJ1-1, with 9 positions matching TRBD1. V trimming: 6 bases; J trimming: 4 bases; junction bases outside the gene matches: 6. The CDR3 sequence is 13 residues long. Germline V gene data show CDR1 as DFQATT and CDR2 as SNEGSKA (reference sequence). This CDR3 reads CSAQGQGRTEAFF. The CDR3 region has the DNA TGCAGTGCGCAGGGACAGGGACGCACTGAAGCTTTCTTT.

The chain links TRBV20-1 to TRBJ2-3, with 9 bases identical to TRBD2. The CDR3 extends over 14 amino acids. Germline CDR1 reads DFQATT; CDR2 reads SNEGSKA (reference sequence). Trimming removed 6 bases from V and 5 bases from J; junction bases left unmatched: 9. The CDR3 here is CSAPTSGQGDTQYF. The CDR3 nucleotides are TGCAGTGCCCCGACTAGCGGTCAGGGAGATACGCAGTATTTT.

This clonotype was picked up many times. The chain recombines TRBV29-1 with TRBJ1-6; possibly TRBD1 for D (5 bases). This CDR3 comprises 14 residues. Trimming stripped 4 bases from V and 10 bases from J, with 17 bases between. Germline CDR1 and CDR2: SQVTM and ANQGSEA. The CDR3 bases are TGCAGCGTTGCGACCCACGGAGGGGAATCACCCCTCCACTTT. Translating it yields CSVATHGGESPLHF.

The CDR3 region is CASRPGQRMNTEAFF. The CDR3 coding sequence is TGTGCCAGCAGACCCGGACAGAGAATGAACACTGAAGCTTTCTTT. The V and J genes are TRBV7-9 and TRBJ1-1, with D possibly matching TRBD1 (6 bases). Germline V gives CDR1 SEHNR, CDR2 FQNEAQ (reference sequence). The length of the CDR3 is 15 residues. The V end was cut by 6 bases, the J end by 0 bases, with 14 bases between.

This chain links TRBV7-9 with TRBJ2-4; no definite D call. V gave up 0 bases and J gave up 6 bases, with 0 bases separating them. The CDR3 is 11 residues long. The germline gives CDR1 SEHNR, CDR2 FQNEAQ (reference sequence). The CDR3 region is CASSLANIQYF. The CDR3 DNA reads as TGTGCCAGCAGCTTAGCAAACATTCAGTACTTC.

V usage is TRBV2 and J usage is TRBJ1-5; 8 nucleotides agree with TRBD1. The V segment lost 3 bases and the J segment 6 bases; nucleotides outside the gene matches: 10. The CDR3 is 16 residues long. In germline, CDR1 is SNHLY, CDR2 FYNNEI. In nucleotides, the CDR3 is TGTGCCAGCAGTGATCCGTTGGACAGGGTGAGTCAGCCCCAGCATTTT. This encodes CASSDPLDRVSQPQHF.

This chain joins TRBV7-6 and TRBJ2-3; 9 bases map to TRBD2. CDR3 length: 16 amino acids. CDR1 is SGHVS and CDR2 is FNYEAQ in the germline V gene. V dropped 5 bases and J dropped 6; count of bases not matched to a gene: 12. The CDR3: CASSTPGTSLPDTQYF. Written as DNA, the CDR3 is TGTGCCAGCAGCACCCCCGGGACTAGCCTCCCGGATACGCAGTATTTT.

This clonotype appeared a single time. The rearrangement joins TRBV10-3 to TRBJ1-3; tentative D call: TRBD1 (5 bases). Germline V gene lookup returns CDR1 ENHRY and CDR2 SYGVKD. V was cut by 11 bases and J by 2 bases, with 19 bases left in between. The CDR3 consists of 15 residues. The CDR3 DNA sequence: TGTGCCTCGCACGGGGCCCAGGGCCCTGGAAACACCATATATTTT. Protein product: CASHGAQGPGNTIYF.

This clonotype was observed at least ten times. In this CDR3 the conserved last residue, phenylalanine or tryptophan, is missing, so a read error is likely. The DNA is omitted, as the CDR3 cannot be located on it reliably, and the CDR3 follows TCRdb's listing. V and J are TRBV3-1 and TRBJ2-1; the D segment call TRBD1 is taken from the table without a DNA check. The length of the CDR3 is 11 amino acids, counting both ends. Germline assignment: CDR1 LGHDT and CDR2 YNNKEL (reference sequence). CDR3 protein: CASSRAGSHCV.

This chain uses TRBV3-1 with TRBJ2-2, with 7 bases aligning to TRBD1. The ends lost 4 bases at V and 6 bases at J; junction bases unmatched: 2. This CDR3 is built from 13 residues. Germline lookup yields CDR1 LGHDT and CDR2 YNNKEL (reference sequence). CDR3 residues: CASSRGGPGELFF. DNA for the CDR3: TGTGCCAGCAGCCGAGGGGGCCCCGGGGAGCTGTTTTTT.

This clonotype was counted many times. V usage is TRBV24-1 and J usage is TRBJ2-3, with 15 bases aligning to TRBD2. J was trimmed by 3 bases and V by 3 bases; bases with no gene match: 9. Germline CDR1 reads KGHDR; CDR2 reads SFDVKD. This CDR3 has 19 amino acids. The CDR3 sequence is CATSDPTGLAGGRTDTQYF. CDR3 in DNA: TGTGCCACCAGTGATCCGACGGGACTAGCGGGAGGTAGGACAGATACGCAGTATTTT.

V gene TRBV5-1 combines with J gene TRBJ2-3, with D unresolved. This CDR3 contains 15 residues. The V and J ends lost 3 bases and 0 bases respectively, with 11 bases between them. The germline gives CDR1 SGHRS, CDR2 YFSETQ. The CDR3: CASSSQRASTDTQYF. DNA for the CDR3: TGCGCCAGCAGCTCCCAACGGGCCAGCACAGATACGCAGTATTTT.

This clonotype appeared a few times. The chain couples TRBV7-6 to TRBJ2-1; 8 bases line up with TRBD2. CDR1 and CDR2 (germline): SGHVS, FNYEAQ. CDR3 length: 18 residues. Trimming removed 0 bases from V and 5 bases from J; junction bases left unmatched: 12. CDR3 sequence (DNA): TGTGCCAGCAGCTTAGCGTTTAACTCGAGCGGGAGAAACAATGAGCAGTTCTTC. Its protein is CASSLAFNSSGRNNEQFF.

This clonotype showed up many times. The CDR3 protein is CASSQEKYRASGSYEQFF. The CDR3 DNA sequence: TGTGCCAGCAGCCAAGAAAAGTACCGGGCTAGCGGGAGCTATGAGCAGTTCTTC. The chain links TRBV3-1 to TRBJ2-1; TRBD2 matches 10 bases. The CDR3 extends over 18 amino acids. V was pared by 0 bases and J by 8 bases, with 13 bases of the junction left unmatched. CDR1 is LGHDT, CDR2 YNNKEL, per germline (reference sequence).

The sample holds a few counts of this clonotype. This rearrangement joins TRBV5-1 to TRBJ2-1; TRBD1 matches 7 bases. CDR1 and CDR2 from the germline V gene are SGHRS and YFSETQ. CDR3 length equals 13 residues. The V and J ends lost 5 bases and 5 bases, in that order; junction bases with no gene match: 4. CDR3 loop: CASRRGQNNEQFF. In DNA form, the CDR3 reads TGCGCCAGCAGGAGGGGGCAAAACAATGAGCAGTTCTTC.

The V gene is TRBV2, the J gene TRBJ2-1; unclear D gene. This CDR3 contains 14 residues. Germline values: CDR1 SNHLY, CDR2 FYNNEI. The germline V and J ends were trimmed by 3 bases and 5 bases, with 11 bases remaining between them. CDR3 coding DNA: TGTGCCAGCAGTGATAGTAGAGTCAACAATGAGCAGTTCTTC. Protein: CASSDSRVNNEQFF.

The rearrangement links TRBV4-3 to TRBJ2-6, with 10 nucleotides matching TRBD1. The J segment lost 0 bases and the V segment lost 6 bases, leaving 5 bases of the junction unmatched. This CDR3 spans 17 amino acids. Germline CDR1 LGHNA, CDR2 YSLEER. CDR3 amino acids: CASSRQGALSGANVLTF. The CDR3 DNA follows: TGCGCCAGCAGTCGACAGGGGGCCCTCTCTGGGGCCAACGTCCTGACTTTC.

This chain connects TRBV7-6 to TRBJ1-1, with TRBD1 matching over 8 bases. CDR3 length: 15 amino acids. CDR1 is SGHVS, CDR2 FNYEAQ, per germline. V dropped 5 bases and J dropped 1; count of bases not matched to a gene: 6. CDR3 residues: CASSADTGGNTEAFF. For the CDR3, the DNA is TGTGCCAGCAGCGCGGACACAGGGGGGAACACTGAAGCTTTCTTT. Combining the CDR3 with reference TRBV7-6 and TRBJ1-1 gives the whole variable domain GAGVSQSPRYKVTKRGQDVALRCDPISGHVSLYWYRQALGQGPEFLTYFNYEAQQDKSGLPNDRFSAERPEGSISTLTIQRTEQRDSAMYRCASSADTGGNTEAFFGQGTRLTVV.

V and J are TRBV25-1 and TRBJ1-4; D may be TRBD1 (5 bases). V was shortened by 1 base and J by 2 bases, with 5 bases between the two germline ends. CDR3 length equals 14 residues. In germline, CDR1 is MGHDK, CDR2 SYGVNS. As DNA, the CDR3 is TGTGCCAGCAGTGAATGGGGGACTAATGAAAAACTGTTTTTT. Amino acid sequence: CASSEWGTNEKLFF.

This clonotype was counted at least ten times. J is TRBJ2-7 and V is TRBV7-6; 9 nucleotides agree with TRBD2. The ends lost 4 bases at V and 4 bases at J; junction bases unmatched: 11. The CDR3 runs to 16 residues. The V gene's germline CDR1 is SGHVS and CDR2 FNYEAQ. The CDR3 DNA reads TGTGCCAGCAGCTCCCCTGATAGCGGGAGCAGATACGAGCAGTACTTC. It specifies CASSSPDSGSRYEQYF. Full variable domain (rest looked up from reference TRBV7-6 and TRBJ2-7): GAGVSQSPRYKVTKRGQDVALRCDPISGHVSLYWYRQALGQGPEFLTYFNYEAQQDKSGLPNDRFSAERPEGSISTLTIQRTEQRDSAMYRCASSSPDSGSRYEQYFGPGTRLTVT.

This chain uses TRBV28 with TRBJ1-1; the D gene is possibly TRBD1 (5 bases). V was clipped by 5 bases and J by 3 bases, with 16 bases between them. The germline V gene has CDR1 MDHEN and CDR2 SYDVKM. The CDR3 has 15 amino acids. This CDR3 reads CASSHGGTKDTEAFF. The CDR3 DNA follows: TGTGCCAGCAGTCACGGGGGGACTAAGGACACTGAAGCTTTCTTT.

This clonotype was counted a few times. V usage is TRBV4-1 and J usage is TRBJ2-3; 14 nucleotides align to TRBD2. The CDR3 has 19 amino acids. J gave up 6 bases and V 2 bases, and 13 bases lay outside the gene matches. The germline gives CDR1 MGHRA, CDR2 YSYEKL. In DNA, the CDR3 is TGCGCCAGCAGCCAACTTATACCCGGGACTAGCGGGAGTAAGGATACGCAGTATTTT. It encodes CASSQLIPGTSGSKDTQYF.

The genes are TRBV4-2 and TRBJ1-3; D ambiguous. The CDR3 has 12 amino acids. Germline lookup yields CDR1 LGHNA and CDR2 YNFKEQ. V was pared by 4 bases and J by 3 bases, with 4 bases between. The CDR3 loop reads CASSPGGNTIYF. The CDR3 bases are TGTGCCAGCAGCCCCGGTGGAAACACCATATATTTT.

This sequence joins TRBV4-1 and TRBJ1-5, with D possibly matching TRBD1 (6 bases). Germline-derived CDR1 and CDR2 are MGHRA and YSYEKL. CDR3 length: 18 amino acids. V was trimmed by 1 base and J by 0 bases, leaving 16 bases between them. The CDR3 sequence: CASSQALGTRYSNQPQHF. The CDR3 nucleotides are TGCGCCAGCAGCCAAGCATTAGGGACAAGATATAGCAATCAGCCCCAGCATTTT.